These T cell receptor beta chains were read from a single sample in a study of vaccination and CD4 T cells after COVID-19. TCRdb ran MiXCR on the PCR reads and lists one entry per CDR3 protein. Here the sample spans around 19,000 distinct CDR3 sequences, 55% being singletons. These TCRs' antigens remain unknown. Sequenced material: CD4+ T cells from blood, cultured in vitro. The receptors stem from a human donor who had recovered from COVID-19. Each CDR3 is given with its conserved first and last residue. The order of the fields is J gene, clone size, V gene, D gene, CDR3 protein, CDR3 DNA. D genes are given only for firm matches. Expanded clones are given a class, and other clones once, few, many or no size at all.

j_call: TRBJ1-5; clone_size: few; v_call: TRBV6-1; d_call: TRBD1; cdr3_aa: CATRRQGDSSLSNQPQHF; cdr3_nt: TGTGCCACCAGACGACAGGGTGATAGTTCCCTTAGCAATCAGCCCCAGCATTTT
j_call: TRBJ1-1; clone_size: -; v_call: TRBV6-4; d_call: -; cdr3_aa: CASRRDVGNTEAFF; cdr3_nt: TGTGCCAGCAGGAGGGACGTGGGGAACACTGAAGCTTTCTTT
j_call: TRBJ2-7; clone_size: medium-sized; v_call: TRBV7-2; d_call: -; cdr3_aa: CASSVRGGQEQYF; cdr3_nt: TGTGCCAGCAGCGTTCGAGGAGGCCAGGAGCAGTACTTC
j_call: TRBJ1-2; clone_size: -; v_call: TRBV25-1; d_call: TRBD1; cdr3_aa: CASRDRAGYTF; cdr3_nt: TGTGCCAGCAGGGACAGGGCCGGCTACACCTTC
j_call: TRBJ1-4; clone_size: -; v_call: TRBV15; d_call: -; cdr3_aa: CATSRDRAWDEKLFF; cdr3_nt: TGTGCCACCAGCAGAGATCGGGCTTGGGATGAAAAACTGTTTTTT
j_call: TRBJ1-6; clone_size: -; v_call: TRBV7-3; d_call: -; cdr3_aa: CASSLSGNSPLHF; cdr3_nt: TGTGCCAGCAGCTTAAGCGGGAATTCACCCCTCCACTTT
j_call: TRBJ1-5; clone_size: -; v_call: TRBV7-8; d_call: -; cdr3_aa: CASSFGRGVQPQHF; cdr3_nt: TGTGCCAGCAGCTTTGGCAGGGGCGTTCAGCCCCAGCATTTT
j_call: TRBJ2-1; clone_size: -; v_call: TRBV20-1; d_call: TRBD2; cdr3_aa: CSASLTSGYNEQFF; cdr3_nt: TGCAGTGCTAGTCTGACTAGCGGCTACAATGAGCAGTTCTTC
j_call: TRBJ2-5; clone_size: -; v_call: TRBV20-1; d_call: TRBD1; cdr3_aa: CRADRGKETQYF; cdr3_nt: TGCAGGGCTGACAGGGGGAAAGAGACCCAGTACTTC
j_call: TRBJ1-2; clone_size: -; v_call: TRBV4-3; d_call: TRBD1; cdr3_aa: CASRPGLGGRYTF; cdr3_nt: TGCGCCAGCAGACCCGGGTTAGGGGGCCGCTACACCTTC
j_call: TRBJ1-1; clone_size: -; v_call: TRBV5-1; d_call: -; cdr3_aa: CASSSETIRSTEAFF; cdr3_nt: TGCGCCAGCAGCTCCGAGACTATTAGGAGCACTGAAGCTTTCTTT